These T cell receptor beta chains were read from a single sample in a study of T-cell reconstitution after alpha-beta-depleted transplantation in children. TCRdb redid the calling of the PCR reads with MiXCR, one entry per CDR3 protein. Among about 980,000 distinct CDR3 sequences, roughly 29% were seen once, and the ten largest hold roughly 31%. The source material was PBMCs, mostly from graft donor cells, sampled 360 days after TCRalphabeta/CD19-depleted stem cell transplant. The receptors derive from a boy under two years old who had a stem cell transplant for SCID, so the T cells may come from the graft donor. Each CDR3 is given with its conserved first and last residue. A D gene is named only where the DNA matches it firmly. A row's size may be missing; if present it is once, few, many or a size class.

TRBD2,-,TRBJ2-1,TRBV4-1,CASSQDRGLAFYNEQFF,TGCGCCAGCAGCCAAGATCGGGGACTAGCATTCTACAATGAGCAGTTCTTC
-,few,TRBJ2-2,TRBV11-2,CASSSVWLARDLNTGELFF,TGTGCCAGCAGCTCCGTTTGGTTAGCAAGGGACTTAAACACCGGGGAGCTGTTTTTT
-,-,TRBJ2-3,TRBV20-1,CSAPKGGGLSTDTQYF,TGCAGTGCCCCAAAGGGGGGGGGGCTGAGCACAGATACGCAGTATTTT
-,-,TRBJ1-5,TRBV20-1,CSARVVGWVGAGPYQPQHF,TGCAGTGCTAGAGTAGTAGGGTGGGTCGGAGCCGGTCCCTATCAGCCCCAGCATTTT
-,-,TRBJ1-4,TRBV3-1,CASSKGAALATNEKLFF,TGTGCCAGCTCCAAAGGGGCAGCGCTTGCAACTAATGAAAAACTGTTTTTT
-,-,TRBJ2-1,TRBV7-2,CASSLARWYEQFF,TGTGCCAGCAGCTTAGCCAGGTGGTATGAGCAGTTCTTC
-,many,TRBJ2-5,TRBV5-1,CASSLARGKETQYF,TGCGCCAGCAGCTTGGCCCGAGGGAAAGAGACCCAGTACTTC
TRBD1,-,TRBJ1-6,TRBV7-9,CASSPTGRGNNSPLHF,TGTGCCAGCAGCCCGACGGGCAGGGGGAATAATTCACCCCTCCACTTT
-,many,TRBJ1-1,TRBV2,CASSEGGMNTEAFF,TGTGCCAGCAGTGAAGGGGGGATGAACACTGAAGCTTTCTTT
-,-,TRBJ1-2,TRBV20-1,CSAYRDPARGYTF,TGCAGTGCATATCGGGATCCCGCGCGGGGCTACACCTTC
-,-,TRBJ1-3,TRBV7-2,CASSLGQVLSGNTIYF,TGTGCCAGCAGCTTAGGACAGGTCCTCTCTGGAAACACCATATATTTT
-,few,TRBJ2-5,TRBV4-3,CASSHYQGLQETQYF,TGCGCCAGCAGCCATTATCAGGGCCTTCAAGAGACCCAGTACTTC
TRBD2,-,TRBJ2-3,TRBV27,CASSLSKAGGTDTQYF,TGTGCCAGCAGTTTATCGAAGGCGGGGGGCACAGATACGCAGTATTTT
-,-,TRBJ2-3,TRBV7-9,CASSLRGEADTQYF,TGTGCCAGCAGCTTAAGGGGGGAAGCAGATACGCAGTATTTT
TRBD2,-,TRBJ2-1,TRBV5-1,CASSLVLAGEYNEQFF,TGCGCCAGCAGCTTGGTACTAGCGGGGGAGTACAATGAGCAGTTCTTC
-,few,TRBJ2-7,TRBV11-2,CASSLDPTGGGYEQYF,TGTGCCAGCAGCTTAGATCCCACAGGGGGGGGTTACGAGCAGTACTTC
-,-,TRBJ2-2,TRBV28,CASRRPNTGELFF,TGTGCCAGCAGACGCCCGAACACCGGGGAGCTGTTTTTT
TRBD1,-,TRBJ2-5,TRBV12-3/TRBV12-4,CASSFGTGGLETQYF,TGTGCCAGCAGCTTTGGGACAGGGGGGTTGGAGACCCAGTACTTC
-,-,TRBJ1-6,TRBV4-1,CASSQEKSRSYNSPLHF,TGCGCCAGCAGCCAAGAGAAGAGTCGCTCCTATAATTCACCCCTCCACTTT
-,few,TRBJ1-2,TRBV5-5,CASSDSGNGYYGYTF,TGTGCCAGCAGCGATTCAGGGAACGGGTACTATGGCTACACCTTC
-,-,TRBJ2-6,TRBV29-1,CSVLGGKRIGANVLTF,TGCAGCGTCCTTGGGGGGAAGAGGATTGGGGCCAACGTCCTGACTTTC
-,few,TRBJ2-7,TRBV7-9,CASSLRIGASSYEQYF,TGTGCCAGCAGCTTACGAATTGGGGCTAGCTCCTACGAGCAGTACTTC
-,few,TRBJ2-7,TRBV28,CASSPGLPEQYF,TGTGCCAGCAGCCCCGGACTCCCCGAGCAGTACTTC
-,few,TRBJ1-1,TRBV19,CATGGPNTEAFF,TGTGCCACCGGCGGACCGAACACTGAAGCTTTCTTT
TRBD2,few,TRBJ2-5,TRBV3-1,CASGASGGAQETQYF,TGTGCCAGCGGGGCTAGCGGGGGGGCCCAAGAGACCCAGTACTTC
-,-,TRBJ2-5,TRBV5-8,CASSLQGTVRRAQYF,TGTGCCAGCAGCTTACAGGGCACGGTTAGGAGGGCCCAGTACTTC
-,-,TRBJ2-1,TRBV5-1,CASSLAGDTLGEQFF,TGCGCCAGCAGCTTGGCCGGGGACACCCTTGGTGAGCAGTTCTTC
-,many,TRBJ2-7,TRBV12-3/TRBV12-4,CASRNSWDARYEQYF,TGTGCCAGCCGGAACTCCTGGGACGCCCGCTACGAGCAGTACTTC
TRBD2,-,TRBJ2-3,TRBV11-2,CASSLSGSGGPDTQYF,TGTGCCAGCAGCTTATCTGGGAGCGGGGGGCCAGATACGCAGTATTTT
TRBD1,few,TRBJ2-5,TRBV12-3/TRBV12-4,CASSQGQGGRETQYF,TGTGCCAGCAGTCAGGGACAGGGGGGGCGGGAGACCCAGTACTTC
-,-,TRBJ2-1,TRBV5-1,CASSLSKLGISYNEQFF,TGCGCCAGCAGCTTATCCAAGTTGGGGATCTCCTACAATGAGCAGTTCTTC
TRBD2,-,TRBJ2-1,TRBV7-3,CASSSFGGGMAEQFF,TGTGCCAGCAGCTCCTTTGGGGGGGGTATGGCTGAGCAGTTCTTC
-,many,TRBJ1-1,TRBV19,CASSSHTSGRNTEAFF,TGTGCCAGTAGTTCACACACCTCCGGGAGAAACACTGAAGCTTTCTTT
TRBD2,many,TRBJ2-1,TRBV5-1,CASSFSGGAIEQFF,TGCGCCAGCAGCTTCAGCGGGGGGGCCATTGAGCAGTTCTTC
TRBD1,-,TRBJ1-5,TRBV10-2,CASPPPSTGEGGQPQHF,TGCGCCAGCCCCCCACCGTCGACAGGGGAGGGAGGTCAGCCCCAGCATTTT
TRBD2,-,TRBJ2-1,TRBV11-1,CASSNTRLAGGSYNEQFF,TGTGCCAGCAGCAACACCCGACTAGCGGGGGGGTCCTACAATGAGCAGTTCTTC
TRBD2,-,TRBJ2-4,TRBV4-3,CASSQAGGASILQAKNIQYF,TGCGCCAGCAGCCAAGCGGGAGGCGCCTCGATTTTACAGGCCAAAAACATTCAGTACTTC
-,-,TRBJ1-1,TRBV6-5,CASSYSRRSFEAFF,TGTGCCAGCAGTTACTCCCGCAGGTCCTTCGAAGCTTTCTTT
TRBD2,-,TRBJ2-1,TRBV6-1,CASGQLAGLYNEQFF,TGTGCCAGCGGACAACTAGCGGGGTTGTACAATGAGCAGTTCTTC
-,few,TRBJ1-2,TRBV29-1,CSVDSGDGYTF,TGCAGCGTTGATTCGGGTGATGGCTACACCTTC
TRBD1,-,TRBJ1-6,TRBV7-9,CASSLDRGLGNSPLHF,TGTGCCAGCAGCCTCGACAGGGGGCTAGGAAATTCACCCCTCCACTTT
-,-,TRBJ2-5,TRBV4-1,CASSETGVSWANRETQYF,TGCGCCAGCAGCGAAACGGGGGTTTCATGGGCGAACAGGGAGACCCAGTACTTC
-,few,TRBJ1-2,TRBV6-2/TRBV6-3,CASSWQPGTAYGYTF,TGTGCCAGCAGTTGGCAACCCGGGACGGCATATGGCTACACCTTC
-,few,TRBJ2-3,TRBV7-9,CATGDHTDTQYF,TGTGCCACGGGGGACCACACAGATACGCAGTATTTT
-,few,TRBJ2-7,TRBV18,CASKSSGGDYEQYF,TGTGCCAGCAAATCCTCAGGGGGGGATTACGAGCAGTACTTC
TRBD1,-,TRBJ2-3,TRBV5-6,CASSLIPGGSADTQYF,TGTGCCAGCAGCTTGATCCCAGGGGGAAGCGCAGATACGCAGTATTTT
-,-,TRBJ1-3,TRBV7-8,CASSLEGPWGHTIYF,TGTGCCAGCAGCTTAGAGGGTCCGTGGGGACACACCATATATTTT
-,-,TRBJ1-1,TRBV7-2,CASSFRAGGVTEAFF,TGTGCCAGCAGCTTCCGCGCCGGGGGCGTCACTGAAGCTTTCTTT
-,-,TRBJ1-4,TRBV5-1,CASSSLGRGKLFF,TGCGCCAGCAGCTCCCTTGGACGGGGAAAACTGTTTTTT
-,-,TRBJ1-6,TRBV12-3/TRBV12-4,CASSFRGPSRLHF,TGTGCCAGCAGTTTTCGGGGACCCTCTAGACTCCACTTT
-,few,TRBJ2-7,TRBV28,CASSPNRSPYEQYF,TGTGCCAGCAGTCCAAACCGCTCCCCCTACGAGCAGTACTTC
-,-,TRBJ2-3,TRBV12-3/TRBV12-4,CASSLRGREGDTQYF,TGTGCCAGCAGTTTACGAGGCAGGGAAGGAGATACGCAGTATTTT
-,once,TRBJ2-3,TRBV29-1,CSVEEGPF,TGCAGCGTTGAAGAAGGGCCCTTT
-,-,TRBJ2-1,TRBV7-2,CASTSGGPSYNEQFF,TGTGCCAGCACTTCGGGGGGCCCGTCCTACAATGAGCAGTTCTTC
TRBD1,few,TRBJ2-7,TRBV30,CAWNRDRGQYEQYF,TGTGCCTGGAACCGGGACAGGGGGCAATACGAGCAGTACTTC
TRBD2,-,TRBJ2-1,TRBV4-3,CASSQRAGGTYNEQFF,TGCGCCAGCAGCCAAAGAGCGGGGGGAACCTACAATGAGCAGTTCTTC
-,-,TRBJ2-2,TRBV2,CASGRGWSGELFF,TGTGCCAGCGGAAGGGGTTGGTCCGGGGAGCTGTTTTTT
TRBD2,few,TRBJ2-3,TRBV11-2,CASSARGGRADTQYF,TGTGCCAGCAGTGCGCGGGGGGGCCGGGCAGATACGCAGTATTTT